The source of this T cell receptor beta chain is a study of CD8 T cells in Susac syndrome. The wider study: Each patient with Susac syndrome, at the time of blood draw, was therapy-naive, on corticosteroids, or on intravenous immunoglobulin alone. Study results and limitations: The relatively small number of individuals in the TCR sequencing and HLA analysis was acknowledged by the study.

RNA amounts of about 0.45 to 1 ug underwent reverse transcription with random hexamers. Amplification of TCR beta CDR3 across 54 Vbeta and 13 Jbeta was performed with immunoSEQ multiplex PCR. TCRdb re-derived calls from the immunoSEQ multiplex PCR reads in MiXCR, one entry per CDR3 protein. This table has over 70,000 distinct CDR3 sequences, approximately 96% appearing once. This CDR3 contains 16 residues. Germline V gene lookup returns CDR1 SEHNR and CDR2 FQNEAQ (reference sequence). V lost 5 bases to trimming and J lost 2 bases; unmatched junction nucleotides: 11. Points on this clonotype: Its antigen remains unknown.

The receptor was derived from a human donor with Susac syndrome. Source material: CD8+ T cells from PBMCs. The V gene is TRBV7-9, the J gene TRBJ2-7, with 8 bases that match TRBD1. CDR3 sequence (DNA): TGTGCCAGCAGCCCCCCCACAGGGGGAGAGACCTACGAGCAGTACTTC. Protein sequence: CASSPPTGGETYEQYF.